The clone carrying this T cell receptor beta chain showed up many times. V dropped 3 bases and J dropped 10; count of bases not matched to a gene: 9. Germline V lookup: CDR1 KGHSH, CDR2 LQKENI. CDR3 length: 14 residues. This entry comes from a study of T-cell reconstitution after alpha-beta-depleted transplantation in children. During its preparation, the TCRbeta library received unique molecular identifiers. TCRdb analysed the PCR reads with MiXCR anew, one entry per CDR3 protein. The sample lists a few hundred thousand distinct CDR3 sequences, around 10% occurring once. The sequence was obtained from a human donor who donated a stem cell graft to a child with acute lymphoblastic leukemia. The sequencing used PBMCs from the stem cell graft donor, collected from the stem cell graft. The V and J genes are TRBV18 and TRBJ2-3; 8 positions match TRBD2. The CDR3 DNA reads TGTGCCAGCTCACCGGAAACTAGCGGCGGTGCGCAGTATTTT. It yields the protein CASSPETSGGAQYF.